This T cell receptor (beta chain) was recovered during a study of shared clonotypes between healthy human individuals. The germline CDR1 and CDR2 sequences are SNHLY and FYNNEI. This CDR3 is 14 amino acids long. Trimming pared 5 bases from V and 15 bases from J, leaving 23 bases between. This clone was detected only a few times. Spread over ten immunoSEQ deep assay plates, unsorted PBMC DNA underwent sequencing. Authors' processing steps: Without quality scores, immunoSEQ junctional reads could not be filtered like full-length reads. Measured with immunoSEQ multiplex PCR; TCRdb has only the in-frame clones, and not every one. That table furnishes V, J and clone size, whereas the DNA furnished D and trimming. Among fewer than 600,000 clones listed, roughly three quarters were seen once.

This chain links TRBV2 with TRBJ2-1, with D unresolved. Specimen: PBMCs. The receptor's source is a woman in her thirties or forties in good health. Some clones in this sample may be carry-over from other donors' samples. The CDR3 loop is CASSLQNRIGVLFF. CDR3 bases: TGTGCCAGCAGTTTACAGAACAGAATTGGGGTTCTGTTCTTC.